This TCR beta chain emerged from a study of shared clonotypes between healthy human individuals. The CDR3 runs to 19 residues. V was clipped by 1 base and J by 2 bases; unmatched bases: 9. CDR1 SGDLS and CDR2 YYNGEE come from the germline V gene. At a deep level, the assay was run. Generated by immunoSEQ multiplex PCR, the TCRdb table keeps only in-frame clones and is missing some. Here the sample spans some 1,400,000 clones, 96% being singletons. Note on this clone: Its target is not known.

Study outcomes and limitations: Investigators expected sequencing depth to affect clonotype sharing among donors.

This chain uses TRBV9 with TRBJ2-2; 12 bases line up with TRBD2. The source material was naive CD4+ T cells sorted from blood. The subset denotes: CD45RA+ positively selected. The clonotype comes from a man under 40 in good health. CDR3: CASSVLSSGRGGNTGELFF. CDR3 in DNA: TGTGCCAGCAGCGTATTGTCTAGCGGGAGGGGAGGAAACACCGGGGAGCTGTTTTTT.